Below are 19 T cell receptor beta chains sequenced from a single sample in a study of cytomegalovirus exposure and HLA in healthy donors. PCR was performed using 60 Vbeta and 13 Jbeta primers. Clones were sequenced by immunoSEQ multiplex PCR, and TCRdb holds only the in-frame ones, with some missing. Here the sample spans about 180,000 clones, 65% to 90% being singletons. What was sequenced was PBMCs. These receptors all stem from a girl aged 2 to 9 in good health and CMV-seropositive.

The chain has TRBV9 and TRBJ1-1; 7 bases match TRBD1. Germline CDR1 is SGDLS and CDR2 is YYNGEE. The ends lost 3 bases at V and 0 bases at J; junction bases unmatched: 5. The CDR3 contains 15 residues. The CDR3 DNA is TGTGCCAGCAGCGGAACAGGGGTCATGAACACTGAAGCTTTCTTT. Translating gives CASSGTGVMNTEAFF. The whole variable domain, filled in from reference TRBV9 and TRBJ1-1, reads DSGVTQTPKHLITATGQRVTLRCSPRSGDLSVYWYQQSLDQGLQFLIQYYNGEERAKGNILERFSAQQFPDLHSELNLSSLELGDSALYFCASSGTGVMNTEAFFGQGTRLTVV.

This clone was seen a handful of times. The chain is built from TRBV2 and TRBJ1-6; D uncertain. The germline V gene encodes CDR1 SNHLY and CDR2 FYNNEI. This CDR3 region has 14 residues. V lost 5 bases to trimming and J lost 10 bases, with 15 bases between them. CDR3 DNA: TGTGCCAGCAGTAGAATGGATAGGGAGTCACCCCTCCACTTT. Translated, it gives CASSRMDRESPLHF.

This chain connects TRBV4-1 to TRBJ2-3, with 8 bases identical to TRBD2. CDR3 length: 14 residues. The V and J ends lost 1 base and 6 bases, in that order; junction bases with no gene match: 3. Germline V lookup: CDR1 MGHRA, CDR2 YSYEKL. The CDR3 nucleotides read TGCGCCAGCAGCCAAGTCGGGGGGGCTGATACGCAGTATTTT. Encoded protein: CASSQVGGADTQYF.

J is TRBJ2-7 and V is TRBV21-1; the table's D call, TRBD1, was not checked against the DNA. TRBV21-1 constitutes a pseudogene. The CDR3 runs to 15 residues. CDR3 sequence (DNA): TGTGCCAGCAGCAAAACAAGGACAGGGGGGTACGAGCAGTACTTC. Protein product: CASSKTRTGGYEQYF.

The chain links TRBV9 to TRBJ1-1; D not certain. Between the trimmed V and J ends, which lost 0 bases and 0 bases, there was a span of 9 bases. There are 15 residues in the CDR3. From germline, CDR1 is SGDLS and CDR2 YYNGEE. This CDR3 is CASSVGAELNTEAFF. The CDR3 DNA follows: TGTGCCAGCAGCGTAGGGGCAGAATTGAACACTGAAGCTTTCTTT.

The V and J genes are TRBV29-1 and TRBJ1-2, with 7 nucleotides matching TRBD1. Germline lookup yields CDR1 SQVTM and CDR2 ANQGSEA. The V gene end was trimmed by 6 bases and the J gene end by 4 bases; junction bases not matched to a gene: 11. The CDR3 is 14 amino acids. The CDR3 loop is CSVKGAGSGYGYTF. The CDR3 region has the DNA TGCAGCGTGAAGGGGGCGGGATCGGGCTATGGCTACACCTTC. Combining the CDR3 with reference TRBV29-1 and TRBJ1-2 gives the whole variable domain SAVISQKPSRDICQRGTSLTIQCQVDSQVTMMFWYRQQPGQSLTLIATANQGSEATYESGFVIDKFPISRPNLTFSTLTVSNMSPEDSSIYLCSVKGAGSGYGYTFGSGTRLTVV.

This clone turned up a few times. The V and J genes are TRBV2 and TRBJ2-7; a weak D match, TRBD2 (5 bases). V shed 10 bases and J shed 2 bases, with 12 bases lying between them. CDR1 and CDR2 from the germline V gene are SNHLY and FYNNEI. CDR3 length: 12 residues. The CDR3 spells CANKDSAYEQYF. The CDR3 bases are TGTGCCAATAAGGACTCCGCCTACGAGCAGTACTTC.

This clone was found a few times. The rearrangement joins TRBV5-4 to TRBJ1-2; the D is unclear. With 3 bases removed from V and 4 bases from J, the gap between germline ends came to 10 bases. Germline CDR1 and CDR2: SGHNT and YYREEE (reference sequence). The CDR3 totals 13 residues. CDR3 bases: TGTGCCAGCAGCTGGCCCCGGGGCTATGGCTACACCTTC. This translates into CASSWPRGYGYTF.

The chain couples TRBV2 to TRBJ1-4; unclear D gene. CDR1 is SNHLY and CDR2 is FYNNEI in the germline V gene. CDR3 length: 14 residues. V lost 5 bases and J lost 7, with 14 bases in between. The CDR3 nucleotides are TGTGCCAGCAGTCCTCTACCAGGCCTTGAAAAACTGTTTTTT. As protein: CASSPLPGLEKLFF.

The gene calls are TRBV7-9 and TRBJ2-7; 8 nucleotides line up with TRBD1. There are 15 residues in the CDR3. Losses at the gene ends were 5 bases for V and 0 bases for J; bases not matched to a gene: 6. The germline V gene has CDR1 SEHNR and CDR2 FQNEAQ (reference sequence). CDR3 residues: CASSLDRVSSYEQYF. The CDR3 DNA sequence: TGTGCCAGCAGCCTGGACAGGGTATCCTCCTACGAGCAGTACTTC.

This clone was seen a handful of times. The genes are TRBV13 and TRBJ2-7, with D perhaps matching TRBD2 (6 bases). In germline, CDR1 is PRHDT, CDR2 FYEKMQ (reference sequence). V lost 2 bases and J 2 bases, leaving 13 bases between the germline ends. The CDR3 contains 15 residues. The CDR3 reads CASSLSWGEAYEQYF. As DNA, the CDR3 is TGTGCCAGCAGCTTATCATGGGGGGAGGCCTACGAGCAGTACTTC.

The chain is built from TRBV10-2 and TRBJ1-5; no reliable D call. Per germline, CDR1 WSHSY and CDR2 SAAADI. Trimming took 3 bases from V and 0 from J, leaving 9 bases between them. The CDR3 has 15 amino acids. Here the CDR3 DNA reads TGCGCCAGCAGTGACCCGGGGTATAGCAATCAGCCCCAGCATTTT. Its translation is CASSDPGYSNQPQHF.

This clone was observed a handful of times. The rearrangement links TRBV13 to TRBJ2-6; 7 bases are shared with TRBD1. Germline assignment: CDR1 PRHDT and CDR2 FYEKMQ (reference sequence). This CDR3 region has 14 residues. The V and J ends lost 4 bases and 9 bases, in that order; junction bases with no gene match: 6. The chain's CDR3 is CASSSRTGVNVLTF. CDR3 nucleotide sequence: TGTGCCAGCAGCTCGAGGACAGGCGTCAACGTCCTGACTTTC.

This clone was detected only a few times. The chain couples TRBV30 to TRBJ2-2; TRBD1 might be the D (6 bases). The germline CDR1 and CDR2 sequences are GTSNPN and SVGIG (reference sequence). CDR3 size: 16 residues. Trimming removed 2 bases from V and 4 bases from J, with 17 bases in between. Here the CDR3 DNA reads TGTGCCTGGAGTCCCCCGGGGCGACAGGCCACCGGGGAGCTGTTTTTT. This sequence encodes CAWSPPGRQATGELFF.

J is TRBJ1-2 and V is TRBV5-1; 7 positions agree with TRBD1. With V trimmed by 4 bases and J by 8 bases, 8 bases remained unmatched. This CDR3 is built from 13 residues. In germline, CDR1 is SGHRS, CDR2 YFSETQ. The CDR3 sequence is CASSPQTGQGYTF. CDR3 nucleotides: TGCGCCAGCAGCCCCCAGACAGGGCAGGGCTACACCTTC.

This chain joins TRBV7-8 and TRBJ2-3; 11 nucleotides line up with TRBD2. Germline loops: CDR1 SGHVS, CDR2 FQNEAQ. The junction had 7 bases not matched to a gene; V was cut back by 4 bases and J by 7 bases. The CDR3 is 15 residues long. CDR3 in amino acids: CASSSLAGARYTQYF. CDR3 in DNA: TGTGCCAGCAGCTCACTAGCGGGAGCACGATATACGCAGTATTTT.

The chain uses TRBV10-3 and TRBJ2-7; the match to TRBD2 covers 7 bases. Trimming removed 0 bases from V and 4 bases from J; junction bases left unmatched: 6. Germline values: CDR1 ENHRY, CDR2 SYGVKD. This CDR3 spans 15 amino acids. The DNA for the CDR3 is TGTGCCATCAGTGAGTCTCGCGGGAGCAGTTACGAGCAGTACTTC. Its protein is CAISESRGSSYEQYF.

The rearrangement links TRBV30 to TRBJ1-2; D is possibly TRBD1 (6 bases). Germline loops: CDR1 GTSNPN, CDR2 SVGIG (reference sequence). This CDR3 comprises 13 residues. Trimming cost V 3 bases and J 4 bases, with 12 bases left between them. The CDR3 bases are TGTGCCTGGAGCGAAGGACAGATCTATGGCTACACCTTC. It codes for CAWSEGQIYGYTF.

The chain employs TRBV11-3 and TRBJ2-1; weak D call: TRBD1 (5 bases). This CDR3 contains 14 residues. V lost 4 bases and J 4 bases, leaving 11 bases between the germline ends. The germline V gene encodes CDR1 SGHNT and CDR2 YENEEA. CDR3 DNA sequence: TGTGCCAGCAGCTGGGAAGGGGCTTACAATGAGCAGTTCTTC. As protein: CASSWEGAYNEQFF.